This TCR beta chain was identified during a study of blood T cell repertoires in COVID-19. Method: immunoSEQ multiplex PCR; TCRdb's copy keeps in-frame clones and lacks some. Of 100,000 to 150,000 clones listed, nearly 70% were seen once; the top ten hold 1.9%. The length of the CDR3 is 15 residues. The V gene end was trimmed by 3 bases and the J gene end by 6 bases; junction bases not matched to a gene: 9. Germline V gene lookup returns CDR1 SGHTA and CDR2 FQGNSA. The J gene is TRBJ1-2, the V gene TRBV7-2; 8 positions agree with TRBD1. This TCR was sampled from a woman in her seventies with acute or convalescent COVID-19. The sequenced sample consisted of peripheral blood. CDR3 nucleotide sequence: TGTGCCAGCAGCTTTCGACCGGGACAGGCCGATGGCTACACCTTC. As protein: CASSFRPGQADGYTF.